This TCR beta chain stems from a study of blood T cell repertoires in COVID-19. On the study more broadly: Sources were T cells, B-cell-depleted T cells, or PBMCs; the material itself was cDNA or gDNA.

Trimming removed 0 bases at V and 7 bases at J, with 9 bases between. The CDR3 is 13 residues long. CDR1 is SGHVS and CDR2 is FNYEAQ in the germline V gene. Original processing notes: Reference gene primer amplification in the assay estimated nucleated cell counts. Assay used: immunoSEQ multiplex PCR; TCRdb lists only in-frame clones, some missing. Clone size and V and J calls were adopted from that table, with D and trimming inferred from the DNA. This sample has just under 60,000 clones, with 60% to 80% found just once. The material sequenced was peripheral blood. The chain carries TRBV7-6 and TRBJ1-2; possible D gene TRBD1, 5 bases. This TCR was sampled from a man at least 80 years old with acute or convalescent COVID-19. Written as DNA, the CDR3 is TGTGCCAGCAGCTTAGCGGGTGGGGCTGGCTACACCTTC. Translation: CASSLAGGAGYTF. Supplemented by reference TRBV7-6 and TRBJ1-2, the full variable domain reads GAGVSQSPRYKVTKRGQDVALRCDPISGHVSLYWYRQALGQGPEFLTYFNYEAQQDKSGLPNDRFSAERPEGSISTLTIQRTEQRDSAMYRCASSLAGGAGYTFGSGTRLTVV.